This T cell receptor beta chain was obtained from a study of T cells in Graves' hyperthyroidism and ophthalmopathy. Amplification yielded TCR beta CDR3 regions, with RNA transcripts as the source. A first-round RT-PCR of the TCR CDR3 used the HTBI primer set. TCRdb processed the multiplex PCR reads anew with MiXCR; each CDR3 protein has one entry. The sample comprises about 420,000 distinct CDR3 sequences, roughly an eighth of which are singletons, and 4% to 6.5% rests with the top ten. This clonotype was counted ten times or more. This receptor was identified in a woman aged 18-29 years with Graves' hyperthyroidism. Source material: blood.

CDR3 nucleotides: TGTGCCACCAGCAGAGATGGACAGGGGGGTCAGCCCCAGCATTTT. Translation: CATSRDGQGGQPQHF. The J gene is TRBJ1-5, the V gene TRBV15, with 10 bases identical to TRBD1. The junction had 2 bases not matched to a gene; V was cut back by 0 bases and J by 6 bases. The CDR3 has 15 amino acids. Germline V lookup: CDR1 LNHNV, CDR2 YYDKDF (reference sequence).